These T cell receptor beta chains were read from a single sample in a study of T cells after yellow fever vaccination. Each CDR3 protein is one row after TCRdb ran MiXCR on the 5' RACE reads. The repertoire consists of 600,000 to 750,000 distinct CDR3 sequences, with around an eighth occurring once and the leading ten covering about 15%. The sequencing here drew on PBMCs, taken on the day of the yellow fever booster vaccination. The receptors come from a man under 40 who received the YFV17D yellow fever vaccine. Both conserved end residues are part of each CDR3. Fields, in order: V gene, J gene, D gene, clone size, CDR3 protein, CDR3 DNA. A D gene is named only where the DNA matches it firmly. A clone size is listed for some rows: how often the clone was seen (once, few, many), or a class if it is expanded.

V gene: TRBV6-2/TRBV6-3
J gene: TRBJ2-2
D gene: TRBD2
clone size: many
CDR3 protein: CASSYPGGTGELFF
CDR3 DNA: TGTGCCAGCAGTTACCCGGGAGGCACCGGGGAGCTGTTTTTT

V gene: TRBV20-1
J gene: TRBJ2-3
D gene: -
clone size: few
CDR3 protein: CSALWTGDTQYF
CDR3 DNA: TGCAGTGCTCTCTGGACCGGGGATACGCAGTATTTT

V gene: TRBV20-1
J gene: TRBJ1-4
D gene: -
clone size: -
CDR3 protein: CSASRGTEKLFF
CDR3 DNA: TGCAGTGCTAGCCGAGGGACGGAAAAACTGTTTTTT

V gene: TRBV15
J gene: TRBJ2-1
D gene: TRBD2
clone size: -
CDR3 protein: CATSRLPSLAGPSDEQFF
CDR3 DNA: TGTGCCACCAGCAGACTCCCTTCACTAGCGGGACCTTCGGATGAGCAGTTCTTC

V gene: TRBV3-1
J gene: TRBJ2-1
D gene: TRBD2
clone size: -
CDR3 protein: CASSPPLAGVTNEQFF
CDR3 DNA: TGTGCCAGCAGCCCGCCCCTAGCGGGAGTCACCAATGAGCAGTTCTTC

V gene: TRBV20-1
J gene: TRBJ2-3
D gene: TRBD2
clone size: few
CDR3 protein: CSAYGTSGISDTQYF
CDR3 DNA: TGCAGTGCTTACGGGACTAGCGGGATCTCAGATACGCAGTATTTT

V gene: TRBV6-1
J gene: TRBJ2-2
D gene: TRBD2
clone size: -
CDR3 protein: CASRTHTSGSRIGELFF
CDR3 DNA: TGTGCCAGCAGGACCCATACTAGCGGGAGCCGTATCGGGGAGCTGTTTTTT

V gene: TRBV29-1
J gene: TRBJ2-1
D gene: TRBD1
clone size: many
CDR3 protein: CSVGTGPISYNEQFF
CDR3 DNA: TGCAGCGTGGGGACAGGCCCCATTTCCTACAATGAGCAGTTCTTC

V gene: TRBV11-2
J gene: TRBJ1-6
D gene: -
clone size: -
CDR3 protein: CASSPGLHGSSYNSPLHF
CDR3 DNA: TGTGCCAGCAGCCCCGGACTCCATGGGAGCTCCTATAATTCACCCCTCCACTTT

V gene: TRBV12-3/TRBV12-4
J gene: TRBJ2-3
D gene: TRBD1
clone size: few
CDR3 protein: CASTYGTGGQYF
CDR3 DNA: TGTGCCAGCACCTACGGGACAGGGGGGCAGTATTTT

V gene: TRBV27
J gene: TRBJ2-3
D gene: TRBD2
clone size: -
CDR3 protein: CASRKRLAGADTQYF
CDR3 DNA: TGTGCCAGCAGAAAGAGGCTAGCGGGGGCAGATACGCAGTATTTT

V gene: TRBV20-1
J gene: TRBJ2-4
D gene: -
clone size: -
CDR3 protein: CSGRDTLFIQYF
CDR3 DNA: TGCAGTGGGAGGGACACCTTATTCATTCAGTACTTC

V gene: TRBV27
J gene: TRBJ2-5
D gene: -
clone size: many
CDR3 protein: CASSLRRQETQYF
CDR3 DNA: TGTGCCAGCAGTCTCCGACGACAAGAGACCCAGTACTTC

V gene: TRBV18
J gene: TRBJ2-3
D gene: -
clone size: many
CDR3 protein: CASSPPSGTDTQYF
CDR3 DNA: TGTGCCAGCTCACCTCCCTCGGGGACAGATACGCAGTATTTT

V gene: TRBV7-2
J gene: TRBJ2-1
D gene: TRBD2
clone size: many
CDR3 protein: CASSQGLAGAYNEQFF
CDR3 DNA: TGTGCCAGCAGTCAGGGACTAGCGGGTGCCTACAATGAGCAGTTCTTC